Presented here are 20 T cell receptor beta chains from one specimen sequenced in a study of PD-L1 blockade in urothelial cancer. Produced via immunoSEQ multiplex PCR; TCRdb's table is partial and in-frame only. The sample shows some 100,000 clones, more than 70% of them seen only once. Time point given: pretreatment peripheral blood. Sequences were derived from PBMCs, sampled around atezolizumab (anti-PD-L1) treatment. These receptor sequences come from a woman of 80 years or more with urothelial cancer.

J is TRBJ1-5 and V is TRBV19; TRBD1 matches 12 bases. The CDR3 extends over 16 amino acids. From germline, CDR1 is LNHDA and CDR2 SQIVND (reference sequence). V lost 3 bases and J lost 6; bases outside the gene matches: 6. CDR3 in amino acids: CASSIPGQGARQPQHF. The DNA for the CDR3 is TGTGCCAGTAGTATTCCGGGACAGGGGGCACGTCAGCCCCAGCATTTT. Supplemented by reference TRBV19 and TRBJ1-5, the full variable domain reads DGGITQSPKYLFRKEGQNVTLSCEQNLNHDAMYWYRQDPGQGLRLIYYSQIVNDFQKGDIAEGYSVSREKKESFPLTVTSAQKNPTAFYLCASSIPGQGARQPQHFGDGTRLSIL.

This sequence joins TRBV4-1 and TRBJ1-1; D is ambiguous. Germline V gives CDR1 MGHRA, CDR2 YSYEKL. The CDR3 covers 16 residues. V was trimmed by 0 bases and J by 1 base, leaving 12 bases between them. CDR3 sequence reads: CASSQDPGRGNTEAFF. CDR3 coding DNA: TGCGCCAGCAGCCAAGATCCCGGACGGGGGAACACTGAAGCTTTCTTT.

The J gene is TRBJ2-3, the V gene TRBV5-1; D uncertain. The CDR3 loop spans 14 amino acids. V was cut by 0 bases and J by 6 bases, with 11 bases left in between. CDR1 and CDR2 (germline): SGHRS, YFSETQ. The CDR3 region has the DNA TGCGCCAGCAGCTTGGGGGCCCCGGCCGATACGCAGTATTTT. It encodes CASSLGAPADTQYF.

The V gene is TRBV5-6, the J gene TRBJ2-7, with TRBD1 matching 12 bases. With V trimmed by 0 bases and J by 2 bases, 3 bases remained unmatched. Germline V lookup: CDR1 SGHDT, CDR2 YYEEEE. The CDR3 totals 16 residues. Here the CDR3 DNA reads TGTGCCAGCAGCTTGGCGGGGACAGGGGGCGCCTACGAGCAGTACTTC. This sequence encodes CASSLAGTGGAYEQYF.

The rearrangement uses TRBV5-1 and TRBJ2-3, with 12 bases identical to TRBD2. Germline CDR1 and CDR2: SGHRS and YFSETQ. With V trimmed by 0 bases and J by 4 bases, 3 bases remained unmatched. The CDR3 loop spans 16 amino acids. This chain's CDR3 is CASSLELAGGADTQYF. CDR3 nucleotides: TGCGCCAGCAGCTTGGAGCTAGCGGGGGGGGCAGATACGCAGTATTTT.

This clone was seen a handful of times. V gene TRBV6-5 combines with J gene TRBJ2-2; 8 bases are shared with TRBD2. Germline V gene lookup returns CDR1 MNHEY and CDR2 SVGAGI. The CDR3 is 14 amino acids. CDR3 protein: CASGGHKNTGELFF. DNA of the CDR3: TGTGCGAGCGGGGGACACAAGAACACCGGGGAGCTGTTTTTT.

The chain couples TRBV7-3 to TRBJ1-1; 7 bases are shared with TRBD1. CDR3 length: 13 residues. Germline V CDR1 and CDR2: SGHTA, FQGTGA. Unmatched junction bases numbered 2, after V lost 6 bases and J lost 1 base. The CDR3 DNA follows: TGTGCCAGCAGTGAGGGGGCGAACACTGAAGCTTTCTTT. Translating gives CASSEGANTEAFF.

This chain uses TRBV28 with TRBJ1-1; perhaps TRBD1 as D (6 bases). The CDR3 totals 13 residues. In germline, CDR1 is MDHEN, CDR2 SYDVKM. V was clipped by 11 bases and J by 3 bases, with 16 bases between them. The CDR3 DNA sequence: TGTGCCTCGTCCCCGGGACACCACACTGAAGCTTTCTTT. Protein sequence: CASSPGHHTEAFF. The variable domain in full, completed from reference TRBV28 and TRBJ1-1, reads DVKVTQSSRYLVKRTGEKVFLECVQDMDHENMFWYRQDPGLGLRLIYFSYDVKMKEKGDIPEGYSVSREKKERFSLILESASTNQTSMYLCASSPGHHTEAFFGQGTRLTVV.

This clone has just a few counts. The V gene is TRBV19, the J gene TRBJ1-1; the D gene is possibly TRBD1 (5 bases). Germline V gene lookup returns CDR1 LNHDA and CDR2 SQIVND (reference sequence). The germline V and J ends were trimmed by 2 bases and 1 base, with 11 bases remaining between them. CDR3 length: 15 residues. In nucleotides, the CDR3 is TGTGCCAGTAGTATAAGCAGGGCTGGGAACACTGAAGCTTTCTTT. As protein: CASSISRAGNTEAFF.

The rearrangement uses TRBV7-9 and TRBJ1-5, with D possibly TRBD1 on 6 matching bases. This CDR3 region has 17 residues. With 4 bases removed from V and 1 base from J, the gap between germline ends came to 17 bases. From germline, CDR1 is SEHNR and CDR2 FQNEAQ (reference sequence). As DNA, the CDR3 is TGTGCCAGCAGCTCGGGGAACTCAGGGGAAAGCAATCAGCCCCAGCATTTT. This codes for CASSSGNSGESNQPQHF.

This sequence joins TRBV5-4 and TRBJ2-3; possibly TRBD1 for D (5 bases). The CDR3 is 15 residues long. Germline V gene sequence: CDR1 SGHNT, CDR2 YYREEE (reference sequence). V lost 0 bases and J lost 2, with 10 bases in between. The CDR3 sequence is CASSLGGIPTDTQYF. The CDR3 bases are TGTGCCAGCAGCTTGGGGGGCATCCCCACAGATACGCAGTATTTT.

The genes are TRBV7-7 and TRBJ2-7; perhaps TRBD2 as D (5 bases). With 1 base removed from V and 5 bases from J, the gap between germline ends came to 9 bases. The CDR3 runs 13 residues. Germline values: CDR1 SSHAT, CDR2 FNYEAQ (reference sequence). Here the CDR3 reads CASSLDPGNEQYF. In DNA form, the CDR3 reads TGTGCCAGCAGCTTAGATCCGGGGAACGAGCAGTACTTC. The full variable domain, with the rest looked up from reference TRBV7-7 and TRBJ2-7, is GAGVSQSPRYKVTKRGQDVTLRCDPISSHATLYWYQQALGQGPEFLTYFNYEAQPDKSGLPSDRFSAERPEGSISTLTIQRTEQRDSAMYRCASSLDPGNEQYFGPGTRLTVT.

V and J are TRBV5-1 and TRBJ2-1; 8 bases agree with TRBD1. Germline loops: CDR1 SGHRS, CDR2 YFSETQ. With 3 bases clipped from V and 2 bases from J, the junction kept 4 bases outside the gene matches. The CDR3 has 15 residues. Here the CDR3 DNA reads TGCGCCAGCAGCTCGGAGACAGGGGCCTACAATGAGCAGTTCTTC. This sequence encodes CASSSETGAYNEQFF.

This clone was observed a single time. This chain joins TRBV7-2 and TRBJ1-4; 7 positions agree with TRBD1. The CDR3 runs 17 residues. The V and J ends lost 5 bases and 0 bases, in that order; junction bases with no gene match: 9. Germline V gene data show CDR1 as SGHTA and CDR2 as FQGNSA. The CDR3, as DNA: TGTGCCAGCAGCACTGACAGGGTTTTTGCAACTAATGAAAAACTGTTTTTT. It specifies CASSTDRVFATNEKLFF.

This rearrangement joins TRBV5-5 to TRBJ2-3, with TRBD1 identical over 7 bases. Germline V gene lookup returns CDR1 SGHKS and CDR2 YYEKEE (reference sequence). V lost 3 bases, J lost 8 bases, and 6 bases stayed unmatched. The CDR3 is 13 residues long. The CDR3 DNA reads TGTGCCAGCAGCTCCACAGGGGATGGTACGCAGTATTTT. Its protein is CASSSTGDGTQYF.

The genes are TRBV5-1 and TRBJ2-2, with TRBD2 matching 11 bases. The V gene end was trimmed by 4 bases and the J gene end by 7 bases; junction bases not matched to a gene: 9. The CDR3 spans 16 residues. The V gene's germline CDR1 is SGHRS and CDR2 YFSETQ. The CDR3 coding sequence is TGCGCCAGCAGCGAGACTAGCGGGAATTGGAACGGGGAGCTGTTTTTT. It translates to CASSETSGNWNGELFF.

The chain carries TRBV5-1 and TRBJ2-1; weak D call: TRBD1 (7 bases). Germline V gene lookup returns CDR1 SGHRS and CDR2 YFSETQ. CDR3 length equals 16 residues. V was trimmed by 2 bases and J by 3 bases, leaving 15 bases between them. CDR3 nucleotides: TGCGCCAGCAGCTTCCTCCCGCAGGGGGGCTACAATGAGCAGTTCTTC. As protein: CASSFLPQGGYNEQFF.

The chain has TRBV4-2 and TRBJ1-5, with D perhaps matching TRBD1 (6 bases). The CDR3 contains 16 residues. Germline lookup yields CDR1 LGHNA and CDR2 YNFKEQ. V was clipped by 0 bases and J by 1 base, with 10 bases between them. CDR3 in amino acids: CASSQDYRGSNQPQHF. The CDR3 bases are TGTGCCAGCAGCCAAGATTATAGGGGGAGCAATCAGCCCCAGCATTTT.

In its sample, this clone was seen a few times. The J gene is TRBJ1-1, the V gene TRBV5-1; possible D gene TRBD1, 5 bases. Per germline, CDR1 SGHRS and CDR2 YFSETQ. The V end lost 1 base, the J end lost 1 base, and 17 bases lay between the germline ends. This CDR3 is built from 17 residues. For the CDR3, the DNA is TGCGCCAGCAGCTTGCCCATACAAAAAGACAGGAACACTGAAGCTTTCTTT. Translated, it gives CASSLPIQKDRNTEAFF.

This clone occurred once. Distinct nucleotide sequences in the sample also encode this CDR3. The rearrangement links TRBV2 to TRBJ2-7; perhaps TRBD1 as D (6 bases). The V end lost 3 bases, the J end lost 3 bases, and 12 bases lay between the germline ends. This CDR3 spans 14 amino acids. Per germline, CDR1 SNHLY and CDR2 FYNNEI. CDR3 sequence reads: CASSEGTYLYEQYF. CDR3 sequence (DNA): TGTGCCAGCAGTGAGGGGACATATCTCTACGAGCAGTACTTC.